These T cell receptor beta chains were read from a single sample in a study of blood T cell repertoires in COVID-19. Clones were sequenced by immunoSEQ multiplex PCR, and TCRdb holds only the in-frame ones, with some missing. In the table there are under 350,000 clones, over 85% of which are singletons. The specimen sequenced was PBMCs or T cells enriched from blood (not recorded which). The receptors shown here come from a man in his sixties who had recovered from COVID-19. The CDR3 runs from the conserved cysteine through the conserved F or W. Fields, in order: J gene, V gene, D gene, clone size, CDR3 protein, CDR3 DNA. The D gene is left open where the match is weak. Size is omitted from some rows. Given values are once, few, many or a class for expanded clones.

>TRBJ1-1|TRBV2|NA|NA
CASSVSPNPEAFF
TGTGCCAGCAGTGTTAGCCCGAACCCTGAAGCTTTCTTT
>TRBJ1-1|TRBV2|TRBD1|few
CASTKIHGAGGAQLRAFF
TGTGCCAGCACTAAAATTCACGGGGCAGGGGGCGCGCAATTGAGGGCTTTCTTT
>TRBJ2-5|TRBV4-1|NA|NA
CASSPSGWETQYF
TGCGCCAGCAGCCCCTCAGGCTGGGAGACCCAGTACTTC
>TRBJ2-1|TRBV24-1|NA|NA
CATSVQGGNNEQFF
TGTGCCACCAGTGTACAGGGGGGGAATAATGAGCAGTTCTTC
>TRBJ1-5|TRBV7-6|TRBD1|NA
CASSPLAGTAYRRGNQPQHF
TGTGCCAGCAGCCCATTAGCTGGGACAGCTTACCGCCGGGGCAATCAGCCCCAGCATTTT
>TRBJ1-1|TRBV7-6|NA|once
CASSPTGPNTEAFF
TGTGCCAGCAGCCCCACAGGTCCTAACACTGAAGCTTTCTTT
>TRBJ2-5|TRBV5-4|TRBD2|NA
CASSPGGLLGQETQYF
TGTGCCAGCAGCCCGGGGGGACTCCTCGGACAAGAGACCCAGTACTTC
>TRBJ2-1|TRBV11-3|TRBD2|NA
CASSPGDGRALNEQFF
TGTGCCAGCAGCCCGGGTGACGGGAGGGCCTTGAATGAGCAGTTCTTC
>TRBJ2-3|TRBV7-9|TRBD2|NA
CASSSGAGVDTQYF
TGTGCCAGCAGCTCCGGGGCGGGAGTAGATACGCAGTATTTT
>TRBJ2-7|TRBV30|NA|few
CAWSVSTLLGEQYF
TGTGCCTGGAGTGTATCCACCCTCCTAGGCGAGCAGTACTTC
>TRBJ1-6|TRBV7-9|NA|few
CASSLLGSSYNSPLHF
TGTGCCAGCAGCTTATTGGGGAGCTCCTATAATTCACCCCTCCACTTT
>TRBJ2-7|TRBV6-5|NA|NA
CASSYSFSSGYEQYF
TGTGCCAGCAGTTACTCCTTTAGTAGCGGTTACGAGCAGTACTTC
>TRBJ1-3|TRBV27|NA|NA
CASTTGYGNTIYF
TGTGCCAGCACCACAGGGTACGGAAACACCATATATTTT
>TRBJ1-2|TRBV28|NA|NA
CASTAGNYGYTF
TGTGCCAGCACCGCGGGAAACTATGGCTACACCTTC
>TRBJ2-7|TRBV13|NA|NA
CASSLIQTYEQYF
TGTGCCAGCAGCTTAATCCAGACCTACGAGCAGTACTTC
>TRBJ1-4|TRBV5-4|NA|once
CASSSTGSGMRKLFF
TGTGCCAGCAGCTCCACAGGGTCGGGAATGAGGAAACTGTTTTTT
>TRBJ1-1|TRBV6-5|TRBD1|NA
CASSSPGTGGTEAFF
TGTGCCAGCAGTTCCCCCGGGACAGGGGGGACTGAAGCTTTCTTT
>TRBJ2-1|TRBV7-2|TRBD1|NA
CASSRDSNEQFF
TGTGCCAGCAGCCGGGACAGCAATGAGCAGTTCTTC
>TRBJ1-2|TRBV5-5|TRBD1|NA
CASSLDRGNYGYTF
TGTGCCAGCAGCTTGGACAGGGGAAACTATGGCTACACCTTC